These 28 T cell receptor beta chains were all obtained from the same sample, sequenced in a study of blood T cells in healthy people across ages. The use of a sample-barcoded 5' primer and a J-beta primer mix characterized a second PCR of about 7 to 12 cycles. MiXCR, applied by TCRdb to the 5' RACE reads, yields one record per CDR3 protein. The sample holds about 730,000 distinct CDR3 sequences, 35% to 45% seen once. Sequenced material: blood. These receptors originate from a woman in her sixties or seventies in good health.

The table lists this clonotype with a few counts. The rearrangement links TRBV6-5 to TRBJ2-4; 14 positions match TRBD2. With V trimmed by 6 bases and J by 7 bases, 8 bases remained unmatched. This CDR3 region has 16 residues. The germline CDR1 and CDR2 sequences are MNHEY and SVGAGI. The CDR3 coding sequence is TGTGCCAGCAGCCGGACTAGCGGGGGGCCGGGGAACATTCAGTACTTC. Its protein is CASSRTSGGPGNIQYF.

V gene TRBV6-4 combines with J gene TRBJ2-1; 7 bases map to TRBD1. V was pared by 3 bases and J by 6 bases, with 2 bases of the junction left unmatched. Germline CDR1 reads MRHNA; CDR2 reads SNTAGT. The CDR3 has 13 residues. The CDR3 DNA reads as TGTGCCAGCAGTGATCACAGGGGCAATGAGCAGTTCTTC. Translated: CASSDHRGNEQFF.

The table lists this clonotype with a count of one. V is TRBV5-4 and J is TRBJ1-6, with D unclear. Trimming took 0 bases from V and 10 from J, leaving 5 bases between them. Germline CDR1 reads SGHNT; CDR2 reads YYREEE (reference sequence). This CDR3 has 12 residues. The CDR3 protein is CASSLGRSPLHF. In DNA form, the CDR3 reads TGTGCCAGCAGCTTGGGACGGTCACCCCTCCACTTT.

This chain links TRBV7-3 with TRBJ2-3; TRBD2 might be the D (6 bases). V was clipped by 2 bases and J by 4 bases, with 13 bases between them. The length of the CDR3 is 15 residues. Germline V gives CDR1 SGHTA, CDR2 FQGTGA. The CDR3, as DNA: TGTGCCAGCAGCTTAGGGAGGAGTGTCGCAGATACGCAGTATTTT. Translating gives CASSLGRSVADTQYF.

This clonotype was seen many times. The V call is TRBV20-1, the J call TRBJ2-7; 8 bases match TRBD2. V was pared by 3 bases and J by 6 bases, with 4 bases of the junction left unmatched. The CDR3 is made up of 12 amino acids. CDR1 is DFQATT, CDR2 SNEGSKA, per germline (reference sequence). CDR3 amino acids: CSASGGGSEQYF. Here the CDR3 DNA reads TGCAGTGCTAGCGGGGGGGGCTCCGAGCAGTACTTC.

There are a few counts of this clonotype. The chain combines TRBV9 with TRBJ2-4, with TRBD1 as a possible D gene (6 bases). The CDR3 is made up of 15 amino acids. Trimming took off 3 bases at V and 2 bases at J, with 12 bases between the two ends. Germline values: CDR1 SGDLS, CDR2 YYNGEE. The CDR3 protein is CASSASQGTKNIQYF. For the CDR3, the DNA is TGTGCCAGCAGCGCCTCCCAGGGGACCAAAAACATTCAGTACTTC.

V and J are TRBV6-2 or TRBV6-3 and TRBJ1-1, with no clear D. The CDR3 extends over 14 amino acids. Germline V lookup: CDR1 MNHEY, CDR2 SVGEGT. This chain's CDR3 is CATSPAGWNTEAFF. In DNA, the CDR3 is TGTGCTACTTCCCCTGCAGGTTGGAACACTGAAGCTTTCTTT.

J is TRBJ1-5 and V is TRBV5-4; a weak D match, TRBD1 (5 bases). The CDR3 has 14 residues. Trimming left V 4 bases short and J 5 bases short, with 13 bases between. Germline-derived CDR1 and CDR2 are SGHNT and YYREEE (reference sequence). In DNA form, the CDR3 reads TGTGCCAGCAGCGTGGGGGGGTCTGATCAGCCCCAGCATTTT. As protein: CASSVGGSDQPQHF.

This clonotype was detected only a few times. The CDR3 loop is CATSLEAGQETQYF. The CDR3 bases are TGTGCCACCAGCCTCGAGGCAGGTCAAGAGACCCAGTACTTC. V and J are TRBV15 and TRBJ2-5, with D uncertain. The ends were cut back, 5 bases at V and 2 bases at J, with 12 bases in the middle. The CDR3 is 14 residues long. The germline V gene has CDR1 LNHNV and CDR2 YYDKDF (reference sequence).

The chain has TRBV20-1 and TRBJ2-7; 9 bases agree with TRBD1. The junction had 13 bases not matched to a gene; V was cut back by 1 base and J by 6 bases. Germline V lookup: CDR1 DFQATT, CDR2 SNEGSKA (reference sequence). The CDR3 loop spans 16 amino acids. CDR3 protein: CSARGPPTDRGGEQYF. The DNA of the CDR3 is TGCAGTGCTAGAGGACCTCCTACCGACAGGGGGGGCGAGCAGTACTTC.

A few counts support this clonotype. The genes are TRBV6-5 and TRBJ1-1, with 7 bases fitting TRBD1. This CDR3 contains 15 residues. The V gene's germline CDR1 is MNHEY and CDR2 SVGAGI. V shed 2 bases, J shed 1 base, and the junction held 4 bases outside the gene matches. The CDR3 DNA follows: TGTGCCAGCAGTTACCCGGGACAGAAGAACACTGAAGCTTTCTTT. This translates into CASSYPGQKNTEAFF.

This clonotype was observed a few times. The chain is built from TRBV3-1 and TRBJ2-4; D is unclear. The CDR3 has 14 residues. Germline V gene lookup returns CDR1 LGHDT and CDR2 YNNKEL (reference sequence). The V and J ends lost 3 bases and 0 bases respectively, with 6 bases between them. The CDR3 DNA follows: TGTGCCAGCAGCCAGACATTAGCCAAAAACATTCAGTACTTC. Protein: CASSQTLAKNIQYF. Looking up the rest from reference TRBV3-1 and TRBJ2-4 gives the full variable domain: DTAVSQTPKYLVTQMGNDKSIKCEQNLGHDTMYWYKQDSKKFLKIMFSYNNKELIINETVPNRFSPKSPDKAHLNLHINSLELGDSAVYFCASSQTLAKNIQYFGAGTRLSVL.

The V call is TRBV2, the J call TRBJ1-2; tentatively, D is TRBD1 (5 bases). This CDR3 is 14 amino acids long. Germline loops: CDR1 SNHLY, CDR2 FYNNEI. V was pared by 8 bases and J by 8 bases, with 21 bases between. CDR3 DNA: TGTGCCAGCTCTTCTATGGTAGGGGCTTGGGGCTACACCTTC. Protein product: CASSSMVGAWGYTF.

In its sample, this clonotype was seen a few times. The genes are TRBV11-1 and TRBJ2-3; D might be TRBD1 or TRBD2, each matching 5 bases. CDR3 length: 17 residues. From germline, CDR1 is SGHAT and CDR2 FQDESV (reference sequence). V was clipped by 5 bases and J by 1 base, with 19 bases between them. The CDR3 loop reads CASSPRSGGLGTDTQYF. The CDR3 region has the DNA TGTGCCAGCAGCCCTCGCTCTGGGGGTTTAGGCACAGATACGCAGTATTTT.

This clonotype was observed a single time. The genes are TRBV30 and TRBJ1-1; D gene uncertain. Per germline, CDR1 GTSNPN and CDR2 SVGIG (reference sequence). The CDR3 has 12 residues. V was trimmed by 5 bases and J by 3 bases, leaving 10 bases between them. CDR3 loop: CAWASRDTEAFF. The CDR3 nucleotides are TGTGCCTGGGCCTCGCGGGACACTGAAGCTTTCTTT.

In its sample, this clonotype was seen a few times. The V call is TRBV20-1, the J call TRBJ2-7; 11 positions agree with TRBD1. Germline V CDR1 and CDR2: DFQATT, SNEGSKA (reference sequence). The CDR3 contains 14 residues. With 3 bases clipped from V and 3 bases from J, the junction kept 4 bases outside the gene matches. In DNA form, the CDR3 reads TGCAGTGCTAGCTGGACAGGGGGCGACTACGAGCAGTACTTC. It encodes CSASWTGGDYEQYF.

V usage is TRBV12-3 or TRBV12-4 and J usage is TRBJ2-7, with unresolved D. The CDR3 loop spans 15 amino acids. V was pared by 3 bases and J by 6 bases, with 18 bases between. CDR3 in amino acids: CASSFLRPTISEQYF. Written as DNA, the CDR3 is TGTGCCAGCAGTTTTCTGAGACCCACGATTTCCGAGCAGTACTTC.

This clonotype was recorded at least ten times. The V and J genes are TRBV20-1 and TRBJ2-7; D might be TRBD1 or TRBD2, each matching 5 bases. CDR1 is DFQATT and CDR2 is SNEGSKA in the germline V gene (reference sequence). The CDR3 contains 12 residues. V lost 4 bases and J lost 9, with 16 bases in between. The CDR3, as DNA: TGCAGTGCTAAAGCCCTGGGACCGGGGCAGTACTTC. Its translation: CSAKALGPGQYF.

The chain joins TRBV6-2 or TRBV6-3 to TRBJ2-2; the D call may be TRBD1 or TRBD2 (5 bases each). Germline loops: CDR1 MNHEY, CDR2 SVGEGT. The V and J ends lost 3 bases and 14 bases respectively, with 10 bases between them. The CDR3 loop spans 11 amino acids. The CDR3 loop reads CASSYRDGLFF. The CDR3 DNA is TGTGCCAGCAGTTATCGGGACGGCCTGTTTTTT.

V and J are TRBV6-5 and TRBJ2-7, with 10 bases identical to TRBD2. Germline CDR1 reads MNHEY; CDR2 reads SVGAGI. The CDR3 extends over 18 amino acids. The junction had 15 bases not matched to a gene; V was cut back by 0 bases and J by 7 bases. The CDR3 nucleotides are TGTGCCAGCAGTTACTCCCAAGGAGCGGGGGGGCAAGGTGATGAGCAGTACTTC. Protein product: CASSYSQGAGGQGDEQYF.

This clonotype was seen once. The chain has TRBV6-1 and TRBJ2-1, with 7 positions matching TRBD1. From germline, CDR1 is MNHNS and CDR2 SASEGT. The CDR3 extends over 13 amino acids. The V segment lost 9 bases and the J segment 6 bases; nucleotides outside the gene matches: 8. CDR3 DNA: TGTGCCAGTACCGGACAGGAGCGCAATGAGCAGTTCTTC. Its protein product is CASTGQERNEQFF.

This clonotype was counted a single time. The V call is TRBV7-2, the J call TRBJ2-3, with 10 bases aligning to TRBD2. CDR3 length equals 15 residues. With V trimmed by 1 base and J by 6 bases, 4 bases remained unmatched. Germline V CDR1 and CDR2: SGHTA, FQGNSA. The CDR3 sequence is CASSLVVAGGDTQYF. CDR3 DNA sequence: TGTGCCAGCAGCTTAGTTGTAGCGGGAGGTGATACGCAGTATTTT.

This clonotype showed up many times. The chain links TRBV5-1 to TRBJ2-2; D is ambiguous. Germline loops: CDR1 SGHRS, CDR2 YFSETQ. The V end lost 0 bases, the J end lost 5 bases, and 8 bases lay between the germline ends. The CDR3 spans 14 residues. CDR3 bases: TGCGCCAGCAGCTTGGACAGCCCGACCGGGGAGCTGTTTTTT. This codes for CASSLDSPTGELFF.

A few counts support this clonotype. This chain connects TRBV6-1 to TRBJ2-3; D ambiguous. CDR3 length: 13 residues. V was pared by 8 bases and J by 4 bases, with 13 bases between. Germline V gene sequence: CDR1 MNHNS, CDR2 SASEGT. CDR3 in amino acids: CASGRSDPDTQYF. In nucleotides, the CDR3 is TGTGCCAGCGGGCGATCGGACCCAGATACGCAGTATTTT.

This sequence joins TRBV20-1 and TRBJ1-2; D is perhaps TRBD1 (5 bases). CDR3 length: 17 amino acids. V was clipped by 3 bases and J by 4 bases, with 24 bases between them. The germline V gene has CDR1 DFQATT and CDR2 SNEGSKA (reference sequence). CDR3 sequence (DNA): TGCAGTGCTAGGGGTGGCGGGGACCAGGCGAGGGGCTATGGCTACACCTTC. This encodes CSARGGGDQARGYGYTF.

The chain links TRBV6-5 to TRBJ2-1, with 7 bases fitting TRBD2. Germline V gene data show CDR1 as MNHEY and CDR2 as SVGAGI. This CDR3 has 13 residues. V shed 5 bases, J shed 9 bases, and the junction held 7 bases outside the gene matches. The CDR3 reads CASSGGERGEQFF. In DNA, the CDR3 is TGTGCCAGCAGTGGGGGGGAGAGGGGTGAGCAGTTCTTC.

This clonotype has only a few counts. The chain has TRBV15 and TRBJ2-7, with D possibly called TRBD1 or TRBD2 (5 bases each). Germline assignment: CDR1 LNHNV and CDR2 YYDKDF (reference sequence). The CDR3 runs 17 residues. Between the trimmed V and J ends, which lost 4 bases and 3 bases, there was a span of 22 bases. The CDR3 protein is CATSKPTGTTANYEQYF. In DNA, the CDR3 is TGTGCCACCAGCAAGCCGACTGGGACGACAGCTAACTACGAGCAGTACTTC.

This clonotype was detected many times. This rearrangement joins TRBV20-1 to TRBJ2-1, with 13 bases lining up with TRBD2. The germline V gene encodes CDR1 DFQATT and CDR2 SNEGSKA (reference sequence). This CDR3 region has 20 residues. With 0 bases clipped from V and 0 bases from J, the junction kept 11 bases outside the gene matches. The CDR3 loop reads CSARDPTGTSGESSYNEQFF. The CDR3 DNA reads TGCAGTGCTAGAGACCCTACGGGGACTAGCGGGGAAAGCTCCTACAATGAGCAGTTCTTC.